Each of the 8 T cell receptor beta chains below was sequenced from the same sample in a study of shared clonotypes between healthy human individuals. The assay was immunoSEQ multiplex PCR, and TCRdb's table has in-frame clones only and misses some. The sample holds about 490,000 clones, about 82% seen once. What was sequenced was PBMCs. The origin of the receptors is a woman aged 40 to 50 in good health. Some clones in this sample may be carry-over from other donors' samples.

Points on this clone: Other nucleotide sequences from this sample produce the same CDR3. The V gene is TRBV5-6, the J gene TRBJ1-2; a weak D match, TRBD1 (6 bases). Trimming pared 4 bases from V and 2 bases from J, leaving 9 bases between. Germline CDR1 reads SGHDT; CDR2 reads YYEEEE. This CDR3 comprises 13 residues. The DNA of the CDR3 is TGTGCCAGCAGCCCCGACAGGAACTATGGCTACACCTTC. Translation: CASSPDRNYGYTF.

The CDR3 is CASSWAQRGPPYEQYF. In DNA, the CDR3 is TGTGCCAGCAGTTGGGCCCAGCGGGGACCCCCCTACGAGCAGTACTTC. The chain employs TRBV28 and TRBJ2-7; 7 nucleotides line up with TRBD2. This CDR3 is built from 16 residues. The V segment lost 4 bases and the J segment 2 bases; nucleotides outside the gene matches: 11. The germline V gene has CDR1 MDHEN and CDR2 SYDVKM.

The rearrangement links TRBV2 to TRBJ1-1, with 7 nucleotides matching TRBD1. This CDR3 is built from 15 residues. CDR1 and CDR2 (germline): SNHLY, FYNNEI. V was pared by 2 bases and J by 1 base, with 4 bases of the junction left unmatched. Written as DNA, the CDR3 is TGTGCCAGCAGTGAATTAGGGACAGCGAACACTGAAGCTTTCTTT. Amino acid sequence: CASSELGTANTEAFF. The whole variable domain, filled in from reference TRBV2 and TRBJ1-1, reads EPEVTQTPSHQVTQMGQEVILRCVPISNHLYFYWYRQILGQKVEFLVSFYNNEISEKSEIFDDQFSVERPDGSNFTLKIRSTKLEDSAMYFCASSELGTANTEAFFGQGTRLTVV.

This clone has a handful of counts. This rearrangement joins TRBV29-1 to TRBJ1-1; D unresolved. V shed 6 bases and J shed 0 bases, with 8 bases lying between them. CDR1 SQVTM and CDR2 ANQGSEA come from the germline V gene. The CDR3 is 12 amino acids. The chain's CDR3 is CSVGRMNTEAFF. CDR3 coding DNA: TGCAGCGTCGGACGCATGAACACTGAAGCTTTCTTT.

V is TRBV6-1 and J is TRBJ1-5, with D tentatively TRBD1 (6 bases). This CDR3 is 13 amino acids long. CDR1 MNHNS and CDR2 SASEGT come from the germline V gene. V was pared by 6 bases and J by 9 bases, with 15 bases between. CDR3 loop: CASRQQGRAPQHF. Written as DNA, the CDR3 is TGTGCCAGCAGACAACAGGGTAGGGCGCCCCAGCATTTT.

V and J are TRBV4-1 and TRBJ1-4; the D is unclear. With 2 bases removed from V and 7 bases from J, the gap between germline ends came to 17 bases. The V gene's germline CDR1 is MGHRA and CDR2 YSYEKL. The length of the CDR3 is 16 residues. The CDR3 sequence: CASSQIPPGVGEKLFF. CDR3 bases: TGCGCCAGCAGCCAAATCCCCCCGGGCGTTGGTGAAAAACTGTTTTTT.

There are many counts of this clone. This chain uses TRBV27 with TRBJ2-3, with TRBD2 identical over 10 bases. V lost 0 bases, J lost 3 bases, and 9 bases stayed unmatched. The CDR3 consists of 18 residues. Germline CDR1 MNHEY, CDR2 SMNVEV (reference sequence). The CDR3 reads CASSLSMLAGVLTDTQYF. The CDR3 nucleotides are TGTGCCAGCAGTTTATCCATGCTAGCGGGAGTCTTAACAGATACGCAGTATTTT.

V gene TRBV7-6 combines with J gene TRBJ2-1; TRBD2 agrees at 12 bases. Germline lookup yields CDR1 SGHVS and CDR2 FNYEAQ. J lost 8 bases, V lost 5 bases, and 10 bases had no gene match. The CDR3 is made up of 16 amino acids. CDR3 DNA sequence: TGTGCCAGCAGCGAAAGAAGGCTAGCGGGAGGGGATGAGCAGTTCTTC. This sequence encodes CASSERRLAGGDEQFF.